The 15 T cell receptor beta chains reported below all come from one sample, sequenced in a study of T cells in women clearing cervical HPV infection. The assay was immunoSEQ multiplex PCR, and TCRdb's table has in-frame clones only and misses some. This specimen shows approximately 17,000 clones; the ten leading clones hold 9.5% to 12%. Sequencing was performed on blood buffy coat. These receptors came from a woman between 18 and 75 years old with a cervical HPV16 infection that either progressed to CIN3+ or cleared (not recorded which).

In regard to this clone: The missing CDR3 end, 3 residues past where the read stops, is filled in from the germline J gene. This rearrangement joins TRBV5-1 to TRBJ2-3; D perhaps matches TRBD1 (6 bases). The CDR3 covers 16 residues. Germline values: CDR1 SGHRS, CDR2 YFSETQ. V lost 1 base to trimming and J lost 2 bases, with 14 bases between them. CDR3 amino acids: CASSLYQGLVTDTQYF. Incomplete CDR3 DNA: TGCGCCAGCAGCTTGTATCAGGGGTTGGTCACAGATACG.

As to this clone: The observed sequence ends 3 residues before the CDR3 terminus, with the missing tail filled in from the germline J gene. This rearrangement joins TRBV7-9 to TRBJ1-1; D call uncertain. The germline CDR1 and CDR2 sequences are SEHNR and FQNEAQ (reference sequence). V dropped 1 base and J dropped 3 bases, with 6 bases sitting between them. The CDR3 runs 13 residues. CDR3 sequence reads: CASSLVVDTEAFF. Incomplete CDR3 DNA: TGTGCCAGCAGCTTAGTAGTAGACACTGAA.

CDR3 bases read: TGTGCCAGCAGTGAAGTCTATGGGCGGGGGAGCACAGATACG. Translating gives CASSEVYGRGSTDT. The entire CDR3 reads CASSEVYGRGSTDTQYF. The chain uses TRBV6-1 and TRBJ2-3; 7 bases map to TRBD2. The read comes to an end 3 residues before the CDR3 does, leaving the germline J gene to fill in the end. The CDR3 consists of 17 residues. The germline gives CDR1 MNHNS, CDR2 SASEGT. V lost 1 base to trimming and J lost 0 bases; unmatched junction nucleotides: 7.

Regarding this clone: Read coverage stops 3 residues before the CDR3 terminus; the germline J gene supplies the remainder. The V gene is TRBV30, the J gene TRBJ2-1; 7 bases agree with TRBD2. The CDR3 is made up of 14 amino acids. The junction had 7 bases not matched to a gene; V was cut back by 1 base and J by 7 bases. Germline V CDR1 and CDR2: GTSNPN, SVGIG (reference sequence). The sequenced part of the CDR3 DNA is TGTGCCTGGAGTGCCTGGGGGGGTGGAAATGAG. Protein sequence: CAWSAWGGGNE. The CDR3 in full is CAWSAWGGGNEQFF.

Worth noting for this clone: The read is 3 residues too short to cover the CDR3 end, so that end is filled in from the germline J gene. The chain employs TRBV7-8 and TRBJ1-2; tentative D call: TRBD1 (5 bases). Germline V CDR1 and CDR2: SGHVS, FQNEAQ. There are 15 residues in the CDR3. Trimming took 3 bases from V and 0 from J, leaving 11 bases between them. CDR3 sequence reads: CASSFDRAPNYGYTF. CDR3 DNA, as far as it was read: TGTGCCAGCAGCTTCGACAGAGCTCCTAACTATGGC.

As concerns this clone: The read ends 3 residues before the CDR3 terminus; that terminus is restored from the germline J gene. V gene TRBV18 combines with J gene TRBJ2-7; 9 bases are a match to TRBD1. The CDR3 length is 17 residues. Unmatched junction bases numbered 19, after V lost 7 bases and J lost 6 bases. Germline lookup yields CDR1 KGHSH and CDR2 LQKENI. The CDR3 here is CASCIQGPGTGNLEQYF. CDR3 DNA (partial): TGTGCCAGCTGTATACAGGGGCCCGGGACAGGGAACCTCGAG.

As to this clone: The sequence runs out 3 residues before the end of the CDR3; the remainder is reconstructed from the germline J gene. This rearrangement joins TRBV5-1 to TRBJ1-2; weak D call: TRBD1 (5 bases). V was trimmed by 3 bases and J by 2 bases, leaving 14 bases between them. This CDR3 region has 15 residues. Looked up from germline, CDR1 is SGHRS and CDR2 is YFSETQ. This CDR3 is CASSSMTVENYGYTF. The part of the CDR3 DNA that was read is TGCGCCAGCAGCTCAATGACAGTCGAAAACTATGGC.

On this clone: The read halts 3 residues ahead of the CDR3 end, with the missing end drawn from the germline J gene. This sequence joins TRBV19 and TRBJ2-2; D perhaps matches TRBD1 (5 bases). The CDR3 is 15 amino acids. From germline, CDR1 is LNHDA and CDR2 SQIVND (reference sequence). Trimming stripped 3 bases from V and 6 bases from J, with 14 bases between. The sequenced CDR3 bases are TGTGCCAGTAGTATCCCAGGGTCCAGTGCCGGGGAG. It specifies CASSIPGSSAGE. The full CDR3 protein is CASSIPGSSAGELFF.

With respect to this clone: With the read ending 3 residues before the CDR3 end, the germline J gene is used to fill in that end. The chain couples TRBV7-9 to TRBJ1-5; D is perhaps TRBD1 (6 bases). The CDR3 covers 12 residues. CDR1 is SEHNR and CDR2 is FQNEAQ in the germline V gene (reference sequence). The V and J ends lost 9 bases and 7 bases respectively, with 13 bases between them. Partial CDR3 DNA: TGTGCCAGTACCCAAGGGGGACAGCCC. Protein product: CASTQGGQP. The CDR3 in its entirety is CASTQGGQPQHF.

Remarks on this clone: The read ends 3 residues shy of where the CDR3 ends; the end is completed using the germline J gene. This chain uses TRBV19 with TRBJ2-7, with TRBD2 identical over 10 bases. Germline CDR1 and CDR2: LNHDA and SQIVND (reference sequence). The J segment lost 2 bases and the V segment lost 3 bases, leaving 4 bases of the junction unmatched. The CDR3 is 15 amino acids. The DNA read from the CDR3 is TGTGCCAGTAGTATCAGCGGGAGGGCCCCCTACGAG. It encodes CASSISGRAPYE. The entire CDR3 reads CASSISGRAPYEQYF.

Comments on this clone: The read terminates 3 residues before the CDR3 end, so the remaining end is supplied by the germline J gene. This sequence joins TRBV3-1 (or the pseudogene TRBV3-2) and TRBJ2-7, with TRBD2 as a possible D gene (6 bases). Trimming stripped 1 base from V and 3 bases from J, with 13 bases between. Germline V gene lookup returns CDR1 LGHDT and CDR2 YNNKEL (reference sequence). The CDR3 is 15 amino acids. The sequenced part of the CDR3 DNA is TGTGCCAGCAGCCAAGCCGGGGGTGAGGGCTACGAG. Protein product: CASSQAGGEGYE. The entire CDR3 protein is CASSQAGGEGYEQYF.

Of note for this clone: The read ends 3 residues shy of where the CDR3 ends; the end is completed using the germline J gene. This sequence joins TRBV10-2 and TRBJ1-1; D not resolved. The CDR3 is 12 residues long. Per the germline V gene, CDR1 is WSHSY and CDR2 is SAAADI. The ends were cut back, 11 bases at V and 0 bases at J, with 10 bases in the middle. The CDR3: CAVRVLNTEAFF. The CDR3 DNA, read in part, is TGCGCCGTACGGGTCCTGAACACTGAA.

In regard to this clone: The CDR3 is cut off 3 residues early in the read; its end comes from the germline J gene. The chain joins TRBV30 to TRBJ2-5, with TRBD1 matching 8 bases. The CDR3 spans 15 residues. Germline-derived CDR1 and CDR2 are GTSNPN and SVGIG (reference sequence). The junction had 8 bases not matched to a gene; V was cut back by 4 bases and J by 1 base. Incomplete CDR3 DNA: TGTGCCTGGAACTCAGGACAGGGCCCCCAAGAGACC. Its translation is CAWNSGQGPQET. The CDR3 in its entirety is CAWNSGQGPQETQYF.

Note on this clone: The CDR3 end lies 3 residues beyond the end of the read and is filled in from the germline J gene. The rearrangement joins TRBV18 to TRBJ1-6, with D hard to call. Looked up from germline, CDR1 is KGHSH and CDR2 is LQKENI. This CDR3 has 16 residues. Trimming took 2 bases from V and 0 from J, leaving 8 bases between them. The covered CDR3 bases are TGTGCCAGCTCACCAGGGCGTAGCTCCTATAATTCACCC. Translated, it gives CASSPGRSSYNSP. The complete CDR3 reads CASSPGRSSYNSPLHF.

Worth noting for this clone: With the read ending 3 residues before the CDR3 end, the germline J gene is used to fill in that end. The chain employs TRBV7-7 and TRBJ1-1; D gene ambiguous. CDR1 is SSHAT, CDR2 FNYEAQ, per germline (reference sequence). The length of the CDR3 is 14 residues. The CDR3 is CASSRLGIDETAFF. Partial CDR3 DNA: TGTGCCAGCAGCCGACTAGGAATTGACGAGACC.